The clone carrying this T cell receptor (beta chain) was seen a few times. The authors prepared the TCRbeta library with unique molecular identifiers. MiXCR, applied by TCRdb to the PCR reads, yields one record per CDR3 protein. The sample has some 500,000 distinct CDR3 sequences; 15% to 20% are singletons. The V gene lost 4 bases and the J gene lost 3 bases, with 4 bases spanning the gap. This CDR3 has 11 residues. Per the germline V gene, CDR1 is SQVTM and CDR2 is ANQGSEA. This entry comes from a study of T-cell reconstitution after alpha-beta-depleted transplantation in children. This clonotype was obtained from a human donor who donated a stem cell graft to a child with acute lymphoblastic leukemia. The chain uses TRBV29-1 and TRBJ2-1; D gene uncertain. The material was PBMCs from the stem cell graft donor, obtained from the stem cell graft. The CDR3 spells CSVVLYNEQFF. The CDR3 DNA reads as TGCAGCGTTGTCCTCTACAATGAGCAGTTCTTC.